The 23 T cell receptor beta chains given below trace back to one sample, sequenced in a study of CD8+ T cells in alopecia areata. The treatment denotes: oral pan-JAK inhibitor, 5-10 mg twice daily. Sequencing relied on a cDNA template that was reverse transcribed from extracted RNA. TCRdb keeps only in-frame clones here, not all; method: immunoSEQ multiplex PCR. The data show about 200,000 clones, about 50% seen once. Specimen: CD4+ T cells sorted from blood, collected at week 4, from a patient treated with tofacitinib. These receptors all stem from a human donor with alopecia areata.

The sample holds a few counts of this clone. This sequence joins TRBV6-5 and TRBJ2-5; 8 nucleotides agree with TRBD1. CDR1 MNHEY and CDR2 SVGAGI come from the germline V gene. After removal of 6 bases from V and 5 bases from J, the junction contained 11 bases not matched to a gene. This CDR3 comprises 15 residues. This CDR3 reads CASSARTGYEETQYF. CDR3 sequence (DNA): TGTGCCAGCAGCGCCCGGACAGGGTATGAGGAGACCCAGTACTTC.

The V call is TRBV15, the J call TRBJ1-5, with 8 bases identical to TRBD1. Germline V gene lookup returns CDR1 LNHNV and CDR2 YYDKDF (reference sequence). V shed 3 bases, J shed 3 bases, and the junction held 4 bases outside the gene matches. This CDR3 comprises 15 residues. The CDR3 DNA sequence: TGTGCCACCAGCAGTCGACAGGGGACCAATCAGCCCCAGCATTTT. This gives the protein CATSSRQGTNQPQHF.

This sequence joins TRBV4-2 and TRBJ1-5, with D uncertain. The CDR3 sequence is 15 residues long. V was clipped by 1 base and J by 3 bases, with 10 bases between them. Germline-derived CDR1 and CDR2 are LGHNA and YNFKEQ. The CDR3: CASSQGSGYNQPQHF. CDR3 in DNA: TGTGCCAGCAGCCAAGGATCCGGCTACAATCAGCCCCAGCATTTT.

The J gene is TRBJ2-7, the V gene TRBV6-1; TRBD2 is a possible D gene (6 bases). The V gene lost 3 bases and the J gene lost 4 bases, with 10 bases spanning the gap. The CDR3 consists of 13 residues. Germline V lookup: CDR1 MNHNS, CDR2 SASEGT. CDR3 in amino acids: CASSEEGMYEQYF. The CDR3 bases are TGTGCCAGCAGTGAGGAGGGAATGTACGAGCAGTACTTC.

This clone was seen only once. The rearrangement joins TRBV7-8 to TRBJ1-5; the D is unclear. Trimming pared 1 base from V and 7 bases from J, leaving 8 bases between. There are 13 residues in the CDR3. Germline V gives CDR1 SGHVS, CDR2 FQNEAQ. CDR3 region: CASSLGQAQPQHF. Written as DNA, the CDR3 is TGTGCCAGCAGCTTAGGCCAGGCCCAGCCCCAGCATTTT.

The chain has TRBV23-1 and TRBJ1-2, with D maybe TRBD1 (5 bases). TRBV23-1 is recorded as an ORF, its role being uncertain. V lost 3 bases, J lost 4 bases, and 24 bases lay in between. The CDR3 is 18 residues long. The CDR3 nucleotides read TGCGCCAGCAGTCATGACCGGGACGGCAGCGGACTGAGCTATGGCTACACCTTC. As protein: CASSHDRDGSGLSYGYTF.

This clone appeared many times. The chain links TRBV30 to TRBJ1-5, with a tentative D call TRBD1 (5 bases). Germline V gene data show CDR1 as GTSNPN and CDR2 as SVGIG (reference sequence). The CDR3 totals 14 residues. Trimming shortened V by 2 bases and J by 3 bases, and 11 bases separated the two germline ends. The CDR3 region is CAWSLAGHNQPQHF. The DNA of the CDR3 is TGTGCCTGGAGTCTGGCAGGGCACAATCAGCCCCAGCATTTT.

The V and J genes are TRBV30 and TRBJ1-2, with TRBD1 as a possible D gene (5 bases). The CDR3 contains 14 residues. V gave up 1 base and J gave up 8 bases, with 17 bases separating them. CDR1 is GTSNPN and CDR2 is SVGIG in the germline V gene (reference sequence). CDR3 loop: CAWSGIRGNYGYTF. In nucleotides, the CDR3 is TGTGCCTGGAGTGGGATCCGGGGGAATTACGGCTACACCTTC.

The chain joins TRBV30 to TRBJ2-7; 7 bases map to TRBD1. CDR1 and CDR2 from the germline V gene are GTSNPN and SVGIG (reference sequence). V lost 2 bases, J lost 2 bases, and 0 bases stayed unmatched. This CDR3 contains 12 residues. In DNA form, the CDR3 reads TGTGCCTGGAGTACAGGGGCCTACGAGCAGTACTTC. Its translation is CAWSTGAYEQYF. Full variable domain (missing parts from reference TRBV30 and TRBJ2-7): SQTIHQWPATLVQPVGSPLSLECTVEGTSNPNLYWYRQAAGRGLQLLFYSVGIGQISSEVPQNLSASRPQDRQFILSSKKLLLSDSGFYLCAWSTGAYEQYFGPGTRLTVT.

The chain is built from TRBV6-1 and TRBJ1-1; D gene ambiguous. The CDR3 runs 13 residues. V lost 0 bases and J 4 bases, leaving 6 bases between the germline ends. Germline V lookup: CDR1 MNHNS, CDR2 SASEGT. The CDR3 spells CASSEALGTEAFF. The CDR3 DNA sequence: TGTGCCAGCAGTGAAGCGCTTGGCACTGAAGCTTTCTTT.

The chain carries TRBV30 and TRBJ1-6; D not resolved. This CDR3 has 13 amino acids. Trimming stripped 4 bases from V and 7 bases from J, with 11 bases between. Germline values: CDR1 GTSNPN, CDR2 SVGIG (reference sequence). The CDR3 reads CAWKGEANSPLHF. The CDR3 region has the DNA TGTGCCTGGAAGGGAGAGGCAAATTCACCCCTCCACTTT.

This chain joins TRBV2 and TRBJ1-2; 10 bases fit TRBD1. This CDR3 comprises 15 residues. Per germline, CDR1 SNHLY and CDR2 FYNNEI. Trimming at V came to 6 bases and at J to 5 bases, leaving 9 bases not matched to a gene. CDR3 amino acids: CASSLGTGAAYGYTF. CDR3 coding DNA: TGTGCCAGCAGCCTAGGGACAGGGGCCGCTTATGGCTACACCTTC.

This clone was counted only a few times. The rearrangement joins TRBV5-8 to TRBJ1-2; no clear D. Germline V gene data show CDR1 as SGHTS and CDR2 as YDEGEE. This CDR3 spans 13 amino acids. The V end lost 1 base, the J end lost 4 bases, and 8 bases lay between the germline ends. CDR3 DNA sequence: TGTGCCAGCAGCTTGTCTTACAGCTATGGCTACACCTTC. This encodes CASSLSYSYGYTF.

J is TRBJ2-2 and V is TRBV4-3; 8 positions agree with TRBD1. Germline V CDR1 and CDR2: LGHNA, YSLEER. This CDR3 region has 18 residues. Trimming took 4 bases from V and 6 from J; bases not matched to a gene: 16. CDR3 bases: TGCGCCAGCAGCCTAAAGGACAGGGTTATTCTAGGCTCCGGGGAGCTGTTTTTT. Protein sequence: CASSLKDRVILGSGELFF.

V gene TRBV9 combines with J gene TRBJ1-4; D ambiguous. The CDR3 length is 16 residues. The V and J ends lost 3 bases and 7 bases respectively, with 19 bases between them. Germline V gene data show CDR1 as SGDLS and CDR2 as YYNGEE. Here the CDR3 DNA reads TGTGCCAGCAGCGCCGATTGGACCGAGGGTACTGAAAAACTGTTTTTT. Protein sequence: CASSADWTEGTEKLFF.

As to this clone: A much larger clone differs by one base, so this may be a read error. J is TRBJ1-5 and V is TRBV10-3; 8 bases fit TRBD1. Per the germline V gene, CDR1 is ENHRY and CDR2 is SYGVKD. V gave up 5 bases and J gave up 4 bases; unmatched junction bases: 7. This CDR3 has 15 residues. The CDR3 reads CAISQGQGGNQPQHF. Written as DNA, the CDR3 is TGTGCCATCAGTCAAGGACAGGGTGGAAATCAGCCCCAGCATTTT.

A few counts support this clone. The chain carries TRBV30 and TRBJ1-1; TRBD1 matches at 7 bases. V lost 0 bases, J lost 3 bases, and 10 bases stayed unmatched. Germline lookup yields CDR1 GTSNPN and CDR2 SVGIG (reference sequence). CDR3 length: 16 amino acids. CDR3 sequence: CAWSVLRGRLDTEAFF. The CDR3 coding sequence is TGTGCCTGGAGTGTACTGAGGGGGCGACTGGACACTGAAGCTTTCTTT.

V usage is TRBV7-2 and J usage is TRBJ2-3; D is ambiguous. The germline V and J ends were trimmed by 0 bases and 6 bases, with 7 bases remaining between them. This CDR3 is built from 13 residues. Germline values: CDR1 SGHTA, CDR2 FQGNSA. The CDR3 sequence is CASSLASGDTQYF. DNA for the CDR3: TGTGCCAGCAGCTTAGCGTCCGGGGATACGCAGTATTTT.

The chain is built from TRBV7-9 and TRBJ1-2; perhaps TRBD1 as D (5 bases). V was pared by 3 bases and J by 2 bases, with 10 bases between. The CDR3 runs 14 residues. In germline, CDR1 is SEHNR, CDR2 FQNEAQ (reference sequence). The CDR3 loop reads CASSFDGGNYGYTF. CDR3 nucleotides: TGTGCCAGCAGCTTCGACGGGGGGAACTATGGCTACACCTTC.

V gene TRBV7-2 combines with J gene TRBJ1-2, with TRBD1 matching over 10 bases. V lost 5 bases to trimming and J lost 6 bases; unmatched junction nucleotides: 12. Per germline, CDR1 SGHTA and CDR2 FQGNSA. The CDR3 runs 16 residues. CDR3 bases: TGTGCCAGCAGCCCCCCAGTGGGACAGGGGTCAAATGGCTACACCTTC. This encodes CASSPPVGQGSNGYTF.

This chain connects TRBV5-1 to TRBJ2-1, with 14 bases identical to TRBD2. CDR3 length equals 17 residues. Germline V gives CDR1 SGHRS, CDR2 YFSETQ. With V trimmed by 0 bases and J by 8 bases, 7 bases remained unmatched. The CDR3 bases are TGCGCCAGCAGCTTGGGCCCGACTAGCGGGGGGGCAGATGAGCAGTTCTTC. Residues: CASSLGPTSGGADEQFF. The entire variable domain, with the rest obtained from reference TRBV5-1 and TRBJ2-1, is as follows: KAGVTQTPRYLIKTRGQQVTLSCSPISGHRSVSWYQQTPGQGLQFLFEYFSETQRNKGNFPGRFSGRQFSNSRSEMNVSTLELGDSALYLCASSLGPTSGGADEQFFGPGTRLTVL.

This clone was seen a single time. This chain connects TRBV15 to TRBJ2-3; D tentatively reads TRBD1 or TRBD2 (5 bases each). CDR3 size: 14 residues. Trimming stripped 1 base from V and 4 bases from J, with 9 bases between. Germline V gene lookup returns CDR1 LNHNV and CDR2 YYDKDF (reference sequence). Here the CDR3 DNA reads TGTGCCACCAGCAGAGCTCGGGGCGCAGATACGCAGTATTTT. Translating it yields CATSRARGADTQYF.

This sequence joins TRBV7-2 and TRBJ2-1, with D maybe TRBD2 (6 bases). The germline CDR1 and CDR2 sequences are SGHTA and FQGNSA. The V end lost 4 bases, the J end lost 6 bases, and 16 bases lay between the germline ends. The CDR3 runs to 15 residues. The CDR3 nucleotides are TGTGCCAGCAGCTACCGGGGCCGGGGGACCAATGAGCAGTTCTTC. It codes for CASSYRGRGTNEQFF. The full variable domain, rest sourced from reference TRBV7-2 and TRBJ2-1, is GAGVSQSPSNKVTEKGKDVELRCDPISGHTALYWYRQSLGQGLEFLIYFQGNSAPDKSGLPSDRFSAERTGGSVSTLTIQRTQQEDSAVYLCASSYRGRGTNEQFFGPGTRLTVL.